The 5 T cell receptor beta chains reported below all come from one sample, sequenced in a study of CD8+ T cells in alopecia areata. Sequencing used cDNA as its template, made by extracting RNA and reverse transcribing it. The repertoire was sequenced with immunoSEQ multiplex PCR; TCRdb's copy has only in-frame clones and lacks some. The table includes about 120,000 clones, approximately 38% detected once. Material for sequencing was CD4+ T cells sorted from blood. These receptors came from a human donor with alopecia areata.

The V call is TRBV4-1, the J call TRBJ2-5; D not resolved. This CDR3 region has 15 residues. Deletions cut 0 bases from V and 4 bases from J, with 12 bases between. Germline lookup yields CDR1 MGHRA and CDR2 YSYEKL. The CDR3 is CASSQDSNVIETQYF. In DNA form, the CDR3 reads TGCGCCAGCAGCCAAGATTCCAACGTGATAGAGACCCAGTACTTC.

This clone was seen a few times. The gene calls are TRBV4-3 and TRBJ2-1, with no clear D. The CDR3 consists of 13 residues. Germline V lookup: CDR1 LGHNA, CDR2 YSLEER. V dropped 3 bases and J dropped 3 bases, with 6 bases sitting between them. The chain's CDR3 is CASSQVRYNEQFF. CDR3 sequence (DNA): TGCGCCAGCAGCCAGGTCCGCTACAATGAGCAGTTCTTC.

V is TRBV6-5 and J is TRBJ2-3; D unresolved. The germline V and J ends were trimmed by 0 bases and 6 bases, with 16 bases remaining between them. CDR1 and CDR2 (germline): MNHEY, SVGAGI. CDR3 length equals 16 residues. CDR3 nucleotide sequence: TGTGCCAGCAGTTACTCCCTGAGTGAGCAGGCCGATACGCAGTATTTT. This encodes CASSYSLSEQADTQYF.

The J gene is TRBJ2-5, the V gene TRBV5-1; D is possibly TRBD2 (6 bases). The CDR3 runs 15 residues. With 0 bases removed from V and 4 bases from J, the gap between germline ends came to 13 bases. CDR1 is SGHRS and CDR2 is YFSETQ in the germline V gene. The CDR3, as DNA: TGCGCCAGCAGCTTGGCACGGGGGAGTAGAGAGACCCAGTACTTC. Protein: CASSLARGSRETQYF.

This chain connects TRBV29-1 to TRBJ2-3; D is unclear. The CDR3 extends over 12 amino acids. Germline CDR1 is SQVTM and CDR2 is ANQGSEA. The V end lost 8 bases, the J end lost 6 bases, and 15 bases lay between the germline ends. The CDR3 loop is CSPALSGDTQYF. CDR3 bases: TGCAGCCCTGCACTATCCGGGGATACGCAGTATTTT.